Below are 29 T cell receptor beta chains sequenced from a single sample in a study of CD8+CD57+ T cells in acquired aplastic anemia. Genomic DNA, serving as template, underwent TCR beta VDJ and CDR3 profiling. Using its own MiXCR run on the reads, TCRdb lists one record per CDR3 protein. The sample records 180,000 or so distinct CDR3 sequences, 63% being singletons. Previously, flow cytometry had revealed CD8+CD57+ cell expansion in the patients chosen for sequencing. The specimen was sorted CD4+, CD8+, or CD8+CD57+ T cells (not recorded which) from PBMCs. All receptors come from a human donor with aplastic anemia.

The genes are TRBV20-1 and TRBJ2-3; D possibly corresponds to TRBD2 (5 bases). This CDR3 comprises 15 residues. Per germline, CDR1 DFQATT and CDR2 SNEGSKA (reference sequence). Between the trimmed V and J ends, which lost 0 bases and 0 bases, there was a span of 10 bases. The CDR3 sequence is CSARDLAPSTDTQYF. The CDR3 bases are TGCAGTGCTAGAGATTTAGCGCCCAGCACAGATACGCAGTATTTT.

The rearrangement links TRBV6-6 to TRBJ2-5; D not certain. The CDR3 covers 13 residues. Germline V gives CDR1 MNHNY, CDR2 SVGAGI (reference sequence). V dropped 5 bases and J dropped 5 bases, with 12 bases sitting between them. The CDR3 here is CASSQTPGETQYF. For the CDR3, the DNA is TGTGCCAGCAGTCAAACACCCGGGGAGACCCAGTACTTC.

This chain uses TRBV2 with TRBJ1-2; D may be TRBD1 (5 bases). The CDR3 consists of 15 residues. The V gene's germline CDR1 is SNHLY and CDR2 FYNNEI. The V end was cut by 9 bases, the J end by 0 bases, with 17 bases between. The CDR3 spells CASSTDSLANYGYTF. CDR3 in DNA: TGTGCCAGTAGTACAGACAGTTTAGCTAACTATGGCTACACCTTC.

This clonotype was found many times. V is TRBV10-1 and J is TRBJ1-2; TRBD1 is a possible D gene (6 bases). The CDR3 has 15 amino acids. V was pared by 7 bases and J by 3 bases, with 18 bases between. The germline V gene encodes CDR1 WNHNN and CDR2 SYGVQD (reference sequence). The CDR3 nucleotides read TGCGCCAGCAACGACGACATGGACAGTCACTATGGCTACACCTTC. Translating gives CASNDDMDSHYGYTF.

The gene calls are TRBV5-1 and TRBJ2-7; TRBD1 aligns across 8 bases. V trimming: 3 bases; J trimming: 6 bases; junction bases outside the gene matches: 11. Germline values: CDR1 SGHRS, CDR2 YFSETQ. This CDR3 contains 15 residues. The CDR3 region is CASSSQDRDTLEQYF. The CDR3, as DNA: TGCGCCAGCAGCTCCCAGGACAGGGACACCCTCGAGCAGTACTTC. Together with reference TRBV5-1 and TRBJ2-7, the CDR3 gives the full variable domain: KAGVTQTPRYLIKTRGQQVTLSCSPISGHRSVSWYQQTPGQGLQFLFEYFSETQRNKGNFPGRFSGRQFSNSRSEMNVSTLELGDSALYLCASSSQDRDTLEQYFGPGTRLTVT.

The CDR3 DNA is TGCAGTGCTCCAGAGATTGGGACAGGGACCTATGGCTACACCTTC. Residues: CSAPEIGTGTYGYTF. V is TRBV20-1 and J is TRBJ1-2, with 9 bases lining up with TRBD1. CDR1 DFQATT and CDR2 SNEGSKA come from the germline V gene (reference sequence). This CDR3 comprises 15 residues. J lost 4 bases, V lost 5 bases, and 11 bases had no gene match.

This clonotype has only a few counts. V usage is TRBV6-5 and J usage is TRBJ2-1; D is unresolved. V was shortened by 8 bases and J by 6 bases, with 11 bases between the two germline ends. This CDR3 has 12 residues. The V gene's germline CDR1 is MNHEY and CDR2 SVGAGI. As DNA, the CDR3 is TGTGCCAGCGGTCAGTTTAGCAATGAGCAGTTCTTC. Its protein product is CASGQFSNEQFF.

The J gene is TRBJ1-2, the V gene TRBV7-2; D is possibly TRBD1 (6 bases). CDR3 size: 14 residues. V was trimmed by 6 bases and J by 4 bases, leaving 15 bases between them. CDR1 SGHTA and CDR2 FQGNSA come from the germline V gene. The CDR3 DNA follows: TGTGCCAGCAGTTGGAGGGGGGGGGGCTATGGCTACACCTTC. It translates to CASSWRGGGYGYTF.

This clonotype was counted at least ten times. CDR3 DNA: TGTGCCAGCAGCCAAGGGCATGAGCAGTTCTTC. Its protein product is CASSQGHEQFF. The chain recombines TRBV3-1 with TRBJ2-1; D gene uncertain. Germline V gene sequence: CDR1 LGHDT, CDR2 YNNKEL (reference sequence). V lost 1 base and J lost 8, with 3 bases in between. This CDR3 contains 11 residues.

In this sample, this clonotype turned up once. The chain employs TRBV7-2 and TRBJ1-1; D gene unclear. Per germline, CDR1 SGHTA and CDR2 FQGNSA. Trimming pared 8 bases from V and 4 bases from J, leaving 8 bases between. The CDR3 is made up of 11 amino acids. The CDR3, as DNA: TGTGCCAGCTCCTTAACCACTGAAGCTTTCTTT. Amino acid sequence: CASSLTTEAFF.

CDR3 region: CSAGGTSGSSETQYF. The DNA of the CDR3 is TGCAGTGCTGGAGGGACTAGCGGGAGTTCAGAGACCCAGTACTTC. The chain combines TRBV20-1 with TRBJ2-5, with 14 bases aligning to TRBD2. The V and J ends lost 5 bases and 4 bases, in that order; junction bases with no gene match: 6. This CDR3 spans 15 amino acids. The germline V gene encodes CDR1 DFQATT and CDR2 SNEGSKA (reference sequence).

The V gene is TRBV25-1, the J gene TRBJ1-2, with D possibly TRBD1 on 6 matching bases. Trimming took off 1 base at V and 3 bases at J, with 21 bases between the two ends. The CDR3 contains 18 residues. In germline, CDR1 is MGHDK, CDR2 SYGVNS. Written as DNA, the CDR3 is TGTGCCAGCAGTGAATCGGGGGGAAACAGGGCCGGGTACTATGGCTACACCTTC. As protein: CASSESGGNRAGYYGYTF.

The CDR3 coding sequence is TGTGCCAGCAGCTTAGATCAGGGGACAAATTCACCCCTCCACTTT. This codes for CASSLDQGTNSPLHF. This sequence joins TRBV7-6 and TRBJ1-6, with D tentatively TRBD1 (6 bases). The CDR3 loop spans 15 amino acids. Per germline, CDR1 SGHVS and CDR2 FNYEAQ. With 1 base removed from V and 7 bases from J, the gap between germline ends came to 11 bases.

This clonotype occurred many times. The genes are TRBV10-3 and TRBJ2-1; no clear D gene. Trimming removed 2 bases at V and 3 bases at J, with 2 bases between. Germline V gives CDR1 ENHRY, CDR2 SYGVKD. The CDR3 is made up of 12 amino acids. In DNA form, the CDR3 reads TGTGCCATCAGTGAGAGCTACAATGAGCAGTTCTTC. It encodes CAISESYNEQFF.

The rearrangement uses TRBV20-1 and TRBJ2-3; a weak D match, TRBD2 (5 bases). CDR1 and CDR2 (germline): DFQATT, SNEGSKA (reference sequence). V was cut by 8 bases and J by 5 bases, with 11 bases left in between. The CDR3 is 11 residues long. The chain's CDR3 is CSFYAGDTQYF. The CDR3 bases are TGCAGTTTTTACGCGGGAGATACGCAGTATTTT.

Remarks on this clonotype: One end of the junction varies from germline; a read error may be responsible. V is TRBV5-5 and J is TRBJ2-7; D is tentatively TRBD1 or TRBD2 (5 bases each). Germline CDR1 SGHKS, CDR2 YYEKEE (reference sequence). The CDR3 sequence is 14 residues long. The CDR3 spells CASSWDGKPYEQYF. The CDR3 DNA reads TGCGCCAGCTCCTGGGACGGCAAGCCCTACGAGCAGTACTTC.

This clonotype was picked up many times. The rearrangement uses TRBV29-1 and TRBJ2-7; D possibly matches TRBD1 or TRBD2 (5 bases each). Trimming took 2 bases from V and 3 from J, leaving 11 bases between them. This CDR3 contains 13 residues. Looked up from germline, CDR1 is SQVTM and CDR2 is ANQGSEA. CDR3 bases: TGCAGCGTTGAATGGGACGGTTTCTACGAGCAGTACTTC. As protein: CSVEWDGFYEQYF.

V is TRBV7-9 and J is TRBJ2-1; D is possibly TRBD2 (5 bases). Germline V lookup: CDR1 SEHNR, CDR2 FQNEAQ (reference sequence). This CDR3 comprises 15 residues. V lost 3 bases and J 4 bases, leaving 13 bases between the germline ends. CDR3 residues: CASSLLGTRYNEQFF. DNA of the CDR3: TGTGCCAGCAGCTTGTTAGGTACTAGGTACAATGAGCAGTTCTTC.

This rearrangement joins TRBV5-1 to TRBJ2-3, with 7 positions matching TRBD2. Germline V gives CDR1 SGHRS, CDR2 YFSETQ. The ends lost 2 bases at V and 11 bases at J; junction bases unmatched: 17. The CDR3 length is 16 residues. The CDR3 bases are TGCGCCAGCAGCTTTGGGGGACTACGCCTCGGAGGTGGGCAGTATTTT. As protein: CASSFGGLRLGGGQYF.

In its sample, this clonotype was seen a few times. The CDR3 region is CASSFTGAEQYF. The CDR3 DNA reads as TGCGCCAGCAGCTTCACAGGGGCCGAGCAGTACTTC. The genes are TRBV5-1 and TRBJ2-7; 7 bases agree with TRBD1. The CDR3 consists of 12 residues. Trimming took 2 bases from V and 6 from J; bases not matched to a gene: 2. The V gene's germline CDR1 is SGHRS and CDR2 YFSETQ.

This clonotype was recorded many times. The genes are TRBV6-5 and TRBJ1-1; D perhaps matches TRBD1 (6 bases). CDR1 is MNHEY, CDR2 SVGAGI, per germline. The CDR3 spans 13 residues. The V and J ends lost 2 bases and 4 bases respectively, with 8 bases between them. The CDR3 sequence is CASSYGQPTEAFF. The DNA of the CDR3 is TGTGCCAGCAGTTACGGACAGCCCACTGAAGCTTTCTTT.

This rearrangement joins TRBV12-3 or TRBV12-4 to TRBJ1-1; 7 bases match TRBD1. V gave up 6 bases and J gave up 1 base; unmatched junction bases: 5. The CDR3 contains 14 residues. Written as DNA, the CDR3 is TGTGCCAGCAGGCCCCGGACAGGGAACACTGAAGCTTTCTTT. This gives the protein CASRPRTGNTEAFF.

V and J are TRBV7-2 and TRBJ2-3; 11 bases agree with TRBD2. The CDR3 contains 15 residues. Trimming took 3 bases from V and 11 from J; bases not matched to a gene: 10. Germline lookup yields CDR1 SGHTA and CDR2 FQGNSA. The CDR3 DNA is TGTGCCAGCAGCTTGGATAGCGGGGGGGCCAATGAGCAGTATTTT. Translating gives CASSLDSGGANEQYF.

The gene calls are TRBV2 and TRBJ1-2; the D gene is possibly TRBD1 (5 bases). The CDR3 loop spans 13 amino acids. The V end lost 4 bases, the J end lost 4 bases, and 10 bases lay between the germline ends. Germline V gives CDR1 SNHLY, CDR2 FYNNEI. CDR3 sequence reads: CASSGDSFYGYTF. As DNA, the CDR3 is TGTGCCAGCAGTGGAGACAGTTTCTATGGCTACACCTTC.

This clonotype was seen just once. One junction end does not reproduce the germline sequence, and a read error may be involved. The rearrangement uses TRBV19 and TRBJ1-5, with TRBD1 as a possible D gene (6 bases). The germline gives CDR1 LNHDA, CDR2 SQIVND (reference sequence). This CDR3 is 15 amino acids long. The CDR3 reads CASSMYTGPNQPQHF. CDR3 nucleotides: TGCGCCAGTAGTATGTATACAGGGCCCAATCAGCCCCAGCATTTT. Variable domain in full (rest from reference TRBV19 and TRBJ1-5): DGGITQSPKYLFRKEGQNVTLSCEQNLNHDAMYWYRQDPGQGLRLIYYSQIVNDFQKGDIAEGYSVSREKKESFPLTVTSAQKNPTAFYLCASSMYTGPNQPQHFGDGTRLSIL.

This rearrangement joins TRBV19 to TRBJ2-2; D possibly matches TRBD1 or TRBD2 (7 bases each). This CDR3 comprises 14 residues. Germline loops: CDR1 LNHDA, CDR2 SQIVND (reference sequence). Deletions cut 8 bases from V and 1 base from J, with 11 bases between. As DNA, the CDR3 is TGTGCCAGTTTCAGGGGGGGGAACACCGGGGAGCTGTTTTTT. The encoded protein is CASFRGGNTGELFF.

This chain joins TRBV9 and TRBJ2-7; 11 nucleotides match TRBD2. The CDR3 extends over 14 amino acids. V gave up 6 bases and J gave up 5 bases; unmatched junction bases: 7. In germline, CDR1 is SGDLS, CDR2 YYNGEE. The CDR3 nucleotides read TGTGCCAGCAACGGGACTAGCGGTAAGAACGAGCAGTACTTC. Protein product: CASNGTSGKNEQYF.

This clonotype is labeled as medium-sized. This chain uses TRBV5-6 with TRBJ2-5; 10 positions match TRBD2. CDR1 is SGHDT and CDR2 is YYEEEE in the germline V gene. CDR3 length equals 14 residues. Unmatched junction bases numbered 4, after V lost 2 bases and J lost 6 bases. The CDR3 here is CASSFPSGGKTQYF. In DNA form, the CDR3 reads TGTGCCAGCAGCTTCCCTAGCGGGGGAAAGACCCAGTACTTC.

The chain has TRBV2 and TRBJ2-7, with D possibly being TRBD1 (5 bases). Looked up from germline, CDR1 is SNHLY and CDR2 is FYNNEI. Trimming took off 8 bases at V and 4 bases at J, with 18 bases between the two ends. The CDR3 is made up of 14 amino acids. CDR3 region: CASGRTSRSYEQYF. CDR3 nucleotides: TGTGCCAGCGGCAGGACAAGCCGGTCTTACGAGCAGTACTTC.